The next 28 T cell receptor beta chains were all read from a single sample in a study of identical twins. TCRdb re-derived calls from the 5' RACE reads in MiXCR, one entry per CDR3 protein. Altogether 1.5 million to 2 million distinct CDR3 sequences are present, roughly 35% being singletons, with the ten largest covering about 0.27%. Material: cord blood. These receptors were taken from a newborn girl in good health.

This chain links TRBV9 with TRBJ1-1; TRBD1 might be the D (5 bases). CDR3 length: 15 amino acids. In germline, CDR1 is SGDLS, CDR2 YYNGEE. Trimming removed 0 bases at V and 4 bases at J, with 13 bases between. CDR3 amino acids: CASSVDGRGFTEAFF. CDR3 sequence (DNA): TGTGCCAGCAGCGTAGACGGACGGGGCTTCACTGAAGCTTTCTTT.

The chain couples TRBV20-1 to TRBJ2-7, with TRBD1 matching 9 bases. The germline V gene has CDR1 DFQATT and CDR2 SNEGSKA (reference sequence). Trimming took 1 base from V and 10 from J; bases not matched to a gene: 11. CDR3 size: 14 residues. CDR3 nucleotide sequence: TGCAGTGCTAGAGCACCGGGACAGGGTGCGGAACAGTACTTC. It codes for CSARAPGQGAEQYF.

In its sample, this clonotype was seen a few times. This chain uses TRBV7-9 with TRBJ1-2; TRBD1 aligns across 7 bases. There are 15 residues in the CDR3. CDR1 and CDR2 (germline): SEHNR, FQNEAQ (reference sequence). V shed 2 bases, J shed 2 bases, and the junction held 5 bases outside the gene matches. The CDR3 is CASSLTGASNYGYTF. Written as DNA, the CDR3 is TGTGCCAGCAGCTTAACAGGGGCTAGCAACTATGGCTACACCTTC.

This clonotype was seen only a few times. V gene TRBV5-1 combines with J gene TRBJ2-7, with D hard to call. Trimming removed 0 bases at V and 2 bases at J, with 9 bases between. The germline gives CDR1 SGHRS, CDR2 YFSETQ. This CDR3 comprises 14 residues. CDR3 sequence: CASSLGTQTYEQYF. The CDR3 DNA reads as TGCGCCAGCAGCTTGGGGACCCAGACCTACGAGCAGTACTTC.

Notes on this clonotype: A read error may account for a junction end that differs from germline. V is TRBV3-1 and J is TRBJ2-1; D unresolved. Per the germline V gene, CDR1 is LGHDT and CDR2 is YNNKEL (reference sequence). This CDR3 contains 13 residues. Here the CDR3 reads CASGQVWYNEQFF. CDR3 sequence (DNA): TGTGCCAGCGGCCAAGTGTGGTACAATGAGCAGTTCTTC.

There are many counts of this clonotype. The V call is TRBV20-1, the J call TRBJ2-1, with D tentatively TRBD1 or TRBD2 (5 bases each). Trimming removed 3 bases at V and 7 bases at J, with 13 bases between. CDR1 DFQATT and CDR2 SNEGSKA come from the germline V gene (reference sequence). The length of the CDR3 is 13 residues. The CDR3 nucleotides read TGCAGTGCTAGCGGGGCGGGTCTGAATGAGCAGTTCTTC. It encodes CSASGAGLNEQFF.

This clonotype appeared once. This chain links TRBV18 with TRBJ1-2; 9 bases fit TRBD1. After removal of 4 bases from V and 7 bases from J, the junction contained 7 bases not matched to a gene. This CDR3 is 14 amino acids long. The germline V gene has CDR1 KGHSH and CDR2 LQKENI. The CDR3 DNA follows: TGTGCCAGCTCACTCCAGGACAGGGGATTTGGCTACACCTTC. Translated, it gives CASSLQDRGFGYTF.

The V gene is TRBV6-1, the J gene TRBJ2-7, with 8 bases that match TRBD1. V dropped 5 bases and J dropped 0; count of bases not matched to a gene: 12. The CDR3 contains 17 residues. Germline CDR1 is MNHNS and CDR2 is SASEGT. CDR3 amino acids: CASSRLGTGQSSYEQYF. CDR3 bases: TGTGCCAGCAGTCGACTGGGGACAGGCCAAAGCTCCTACGAGCAGTACTTC.

The chain links TRBV20-1 to TRBJ1-1, with a weak D call TRBD1 (5 bases). The CDR3 is 13 amino acids. The ends were cut back, 6 bases at V and 2 bases at J, with 13 bases in the middle. Germline values: CDR1 DFQATT, CDR2 SNEGSKA (reference sequence). This chain's CDR3 is CSAHRSHNTEAFF. CDR3 coding DNA: TGCAGTGCGCACAGGTCCCATAACACTGAAGCTTTCTTT.

The chain recombines TRBV6-5 with TRBJ1-2; no clear D. There are 14 residues in the CDR3. Trimming shortened V by 6 bases and J by 6 bases, and 17 bases separated the two germline ends. The germline CDR1 and CDR2 sequences are MNHEY and SVGAGI. DNA for the CDR3: TGTGCCAGCAGCCCCAGAGGGCCTCGTGATGGCTACACCTTC. Its translation is CASSPRGPRDGYTF.

V gene TRBV5-1 combines with J gene TRBJ2-7, with 8 bases lining up with TRBD2. V gave up 0 bases and J gave up 2 bases; unmatched junction bases: 13. The CDR3 length is 18 residues. Germline CDR1 and CDR2: SGHRS and YFSETQ. The CDR3 here is CASSLAPSYSGKPYEQYF. The CDR3, as DNA: TGCGCCAGCAGCTTGGCGCCATCGTATAGCGGGAAACCCTACGAGCAGTACTTC.

This clonotype turned up a few times. The chain's CDR3 is CATSSKFHWDVPSYEQYF. The CDR3 coding sequence is TGTGCCACCAGCAGTAAGTTCCATTGGGATGTCCCCTCCTACGAGCAGTACTTC. V and J are TRBV15 and TRBJ2-7; D gene ambiguous. CDR1 and CDR2 from the germline V gene are LNHNV and YYDKDF (reference sequence). Trimming pared 3 bases from V and 0 bases from J, leaving 21 bases between. The CDR3 sequence is 18 residues long.

This clonotype was picked up a small number of times. The chain employs TRBV7-2 and TRBJ2-3; a weak D match, TRBD2 (6 bases). Trimming stripped 9 bases from V and 0 bases from J, with 16 bases between. The CDR3 is 15 residues long. Germline-derived CDR1 and CDR2 are SGHTA and FQGNSA. CDR3 region: CASLKPGLSTDTQYF. The CDR3 DNA is TGTGCCAGTCTGAAACCGGGACTTAGCACAGATACGCAGTATTTT. Drawing the rest from reference TRBV7-2 and TRBJ2-3, the complete variable domain is GAGVSQSPSNKVTEKGKDVELRCDPISGHTALYWYRQSLGQGLEFLIYFQGNSAPDKSGLPSDRFSAERTGGSVSTLTIQRTQQEDSAVYLCASLKPGLSTDTQYFGPGTRLTVL.

This rearrangement joins TRBV6-6 to TRBJ2-3; perhaps D is TRBD1 or TRBD2 (5 bases each). With 5 bases removed from V and 6 bases from J, the gap between germline ends came to 21 bases. The CDR3 loop spans 16 amino acids. CDR1 and CDR2 from the germline V gene are MNHNY and SVGAGI (reference sequence). CDR3 protein: CASSDVARGAPDTQYF. CDR3 coding DNA: TGTGCCAGCAGTGACGTCGCGAGGGGCGCCCCGGATACGCAGTATTTT.

The rearrangement uses TRBV12-3 or TRBV12-4 and TRBJ2-7; 9 positions match TRBD1. The CDR3 is 17 residues long. Trimming at V came to 5 bases and at J to 4 bases, leaving 15 bases not matched to a gene. The CDR3 loop reads CASSTRKMWTGAYEQYF. CDR3 DNA sequence: TGTGCCAGCAGTACTCGAAAAATGTGGACAGGGGCATACGAGCAGTACTTC.

The rearrangement uses TRBV7-2 and TRBJ2-7; 8 bases are shared with TRBD2. Trimming at V came to 4 bases and at J to 2 bases, leaving 7 bases not matched to a gene. The CDR3 is 15 residues long. Germline CDR1 is SGHTA and CDR2 is FQGNSA. CDR3 DNA: TGTGCCAGCAGCTCCGGACTAGCTTTTACCTACGAGCAGTACTTC. This codes for CASSSGLAFTYEQYF.

The V call is TRBV6-1, the J call TRBJ2-3; 8 bases map to TRBD1. The V and J ends lost 5 bases and 6 bases, in that order; junction bases with no gene match: 10. The CDR3 covers 15 residues. Germline CDR1 and CDR2: MNHNS and SASEGT. The CDR3 DNA follows: TGTGCCAGCAGTCGAGCGGACAGGGAAGCGGATACGCAGTATTTT. Translation gives CASSRADREADTQYF.

This clonotype was counted only a few times. The chain recombines TRBV18 with TRBJ1-1, with D perhaps matching TRBD1 (5 bases). Germline CDR1 reads KGHSH; CDR2 reads LQKENI. The ends were cut back, 1 base at V and 4 bases at J, with 10 bases in the middle. The CDR3 consists of 14 residues. The CDR3, as DNA: TGTGCCAGCTCACCACAGGGGTTGAGCACTGAAGCTTTCTTT. Amino acid sequence: CASSPQGLSTEAFF.

The chain uses TRBV5-4 and TRBJ2-7; D is possibly TRBD2 (6 bases). This CDR3 spans 12 amino acids. Trimming stripped 9 bases from V and 7 bases from J, with 17 bases between. The germline V gene has CDR1 SGHNT and CDR2 YYREEE (reference sequence). CDR3 protein: CATSDVGNEQYF. CDR3 sequence (DNA): TGTGCCACTAGCGACGTGGGGAATGAGCAGTACTTC. Variable domain in full (rest from reference TRBV5-4 and TRBJ2-7): ETGVTQSPTHLIKTRGQQVTLRCSSQSGHNTVSWYQQALGQGPQFIFQYYREEENGRGNFPPRFSGLQFPNYSSELNVNALELDDSALYLCATSDVGNEQYFGPGTRLTVT.

This chain joins TRBV5-5 and TRBJ2-7; no firm D call. The CDR3 sequence is 14 residues long. Trimming took off 2 bases at V and 7 bases at J, with 16 bases between the two ends. CDR1 and CDR2 (germline): SGHKS, YYEKEE (reference sequence). The CDR3: CASSLVTPLREQYF. The CDR3 region has the DNA TGTGCCAGCAGCTTAGTGACACCCTTAAGGGAGCAGTACTTC.

The chain links TRBV29-1 to TRBJ1-4, with D perhaps matching TRBD1 (6 bases). The germline gives CDR1 SQVTM, CDR2 ANQGSEA. This CDR3 region has 14 residues. Trimming stripped 6 bases from V and 0 bases from J, with 11 bases between. CDR3 nucleotide sequence: TGCAGCGTGACCGAGGGGGCAACTAATGAAAAACTGTTTTTT. This encodes CSVTEGATNEKLFF.

V gene TRBV20-1 combines with J gene TRBJ1-1; tentatively, D is TRBD1 (6 bases). The CDR3 contains 16 residues. V was cut by 1 base and J by 5 bases, with 20 bases left in between. CDR1 and CDR2 (germline): DFQATT, SNEGSKA (reference sequence). The CDR3 region is CSARVWRREGGTEAFF. CDR3 DNA: TGCAGTGCTAGAGTGTGGCGCAGGGAGGGGGGGACTGAAGCTTTCTTT.

The rearrangement uses TRBV9 and TRBJ2-5; D not resolved. V lost 2 bases, J lost 3 bases, and 8 bases lay in between. The CDR3 has 13 amino acids. Germline loops: CDR1 SGDLS, CDR2 YYNGEE. CDR3 nucleotide sequence: TGTGCCAGCAGCGTCGGCCCTAAAGAGACCCAGTACTTC. Encoded protein: CASSVGPKETQYF.

The table lists this clonotype with a few counts. This could be a read error, since a much larger clone is one nucleotide away. This chain uses TRBV27 with TRBJ1-2; D perhaps matches TRBD1 (5 bases). This CDR3 is 11 amino acids long. CDR1 and CDR2 from the germline V gene are MNHEY and SMNVEV (reference sequence). V lost 5 bases and J 6 bases, leaving 7 bases between the germline ends. CDR3 protein: CASSAGHGYTF. The CDR3 DNA follows: TGTGCCAGCAGTGCAGGGCATGGCTACACCTTC.

This clonotype appeared a few times. The CDR3 DNA follows: TGTGCCACCAGCAGAGTCCCGACAGGGTACACCGGGGAGCTGTTTTTT. This translates into CATSRVPTGYTGELFF. The chain is built from TRBV15 and TRBJ2-2; 7 bases align to TRBD1. Germline loops: CDR1 LNHNV, CDR2 YYDKDF (reference sequence). The V segment lost 1 base and the J segment 3 bases; nucleotides outside the gene matches: 5. The CDR3 is 16 amino acids.

This clonotype appeared once. The DNA of the CDR3 is TGTGCCAGCAGCGTAGCTAGGACTAGCGGGGGACAAGAGACCCAGTACTTC. Protein product: CASSVARTSGGQETQYF. This chain uses TRBV9 with TRBJ2-5, with 13 nucleotides matching TRBD2. This CDR3 is built from 17 residues. The germline V gene encodes CDR1 SGDLS and CDR2 YYNGEE. Germline trimming cut 0 bases from V and 2 bases from J; bases unmatched to any gene: 4.

This clonotype was observed a handful of times. V usage is TRBV7-9 and J usage is TRBJ2-3, with D perhaps TRBD2 (5 bases). Germline CDR1 reads SEHNR; CDR2 reads FQNEAQ (reference sequence). The CDR3 has 14 residues. Trimming cost V 5 bases and J 2 bases, with 11 bases left between them. This CDR3 reads CASSLQDFTDTQYF. CDR3 DNA: TGTGCCAGCAGCCTCCAGGACTTCACAGATACGCAGTATTTT.

This clonotype was seen at least ten times. The chain has TRBV12-3 or TRBV12-4 and TRBJ1-2, with TRBD1 as a possible D gene (6 bases). CDR3 length equals 14 residues. V lost 6 bases and J lost 4, with 15 bases in between. This CDR3 reads CASRPPTGFYGYTF. In DNA, the CDR3 is TGTGCCAGCAGGCCCCCGACAGGCTTCTATGGCTACACCTTC.